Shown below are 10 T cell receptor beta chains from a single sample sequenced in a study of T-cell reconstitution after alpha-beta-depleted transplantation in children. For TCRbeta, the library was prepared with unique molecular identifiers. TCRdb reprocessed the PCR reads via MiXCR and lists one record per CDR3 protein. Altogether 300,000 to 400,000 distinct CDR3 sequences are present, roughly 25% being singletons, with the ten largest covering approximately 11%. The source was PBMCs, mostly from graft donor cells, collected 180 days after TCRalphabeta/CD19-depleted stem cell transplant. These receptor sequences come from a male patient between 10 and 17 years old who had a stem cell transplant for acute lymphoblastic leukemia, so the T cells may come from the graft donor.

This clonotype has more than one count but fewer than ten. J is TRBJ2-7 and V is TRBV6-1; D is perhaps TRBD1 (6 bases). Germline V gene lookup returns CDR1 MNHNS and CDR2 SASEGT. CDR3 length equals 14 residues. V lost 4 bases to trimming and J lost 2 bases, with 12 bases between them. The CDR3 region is CASSANRVAYEQYF. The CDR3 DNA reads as TGTGCCAGCAGTGCAAACAGGGTAGCCTACGAGCAGTACTTC.

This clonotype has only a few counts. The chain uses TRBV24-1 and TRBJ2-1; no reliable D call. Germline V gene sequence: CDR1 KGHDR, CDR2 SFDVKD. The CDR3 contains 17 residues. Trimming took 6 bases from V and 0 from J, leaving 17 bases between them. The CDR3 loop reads CATSPHLPWSSYNEQFF. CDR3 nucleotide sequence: TGTGCCACCAGTCCCCATCTGCCTTGGAGCTCCTACAATGAGCAGTTCTTC.

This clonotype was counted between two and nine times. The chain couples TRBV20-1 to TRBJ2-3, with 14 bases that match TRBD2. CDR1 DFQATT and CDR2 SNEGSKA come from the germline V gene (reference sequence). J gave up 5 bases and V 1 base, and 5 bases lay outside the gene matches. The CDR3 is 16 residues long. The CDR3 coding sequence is TGCAGTGCTAGAGGTCGGGGACTAGCGGGAGAAGATACGCAGTATTTT. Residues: CSARGRGLAGEDTQYF.

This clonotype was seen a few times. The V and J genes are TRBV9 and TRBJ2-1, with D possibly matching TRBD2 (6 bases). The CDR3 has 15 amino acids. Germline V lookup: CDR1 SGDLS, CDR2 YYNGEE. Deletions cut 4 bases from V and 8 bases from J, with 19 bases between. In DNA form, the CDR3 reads TGTGCCAGCAGCCCCCCCTTGGGCCGGGAGCATGAGCAGTTCTTC. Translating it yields CASSPPLGREHEQFF.

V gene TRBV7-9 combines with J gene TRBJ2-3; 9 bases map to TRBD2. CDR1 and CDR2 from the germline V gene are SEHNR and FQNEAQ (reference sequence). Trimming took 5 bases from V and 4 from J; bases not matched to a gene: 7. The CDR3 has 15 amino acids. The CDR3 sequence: CASSLTGTSSDTQYF. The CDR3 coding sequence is TGTGCCAGCAGCCTGACCGGGACTAGCTCAGATACGCAGTATTTT.

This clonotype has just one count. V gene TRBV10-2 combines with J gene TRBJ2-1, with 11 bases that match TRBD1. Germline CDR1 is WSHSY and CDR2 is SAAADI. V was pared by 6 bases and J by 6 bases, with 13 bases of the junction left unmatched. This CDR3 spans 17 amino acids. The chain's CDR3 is CASRKSRPGQGVNEQFF. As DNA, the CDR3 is TGCGCCAGCAGAAAAAGCCGCCCGGGACAGGGGGTCAATGAGCAGTTCTTC.

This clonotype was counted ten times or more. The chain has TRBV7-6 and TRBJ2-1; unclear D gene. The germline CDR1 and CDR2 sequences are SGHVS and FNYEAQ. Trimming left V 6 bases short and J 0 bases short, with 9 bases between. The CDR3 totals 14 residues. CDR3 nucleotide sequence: TGTGCCAGCAGTGGCGGAGTCTCCTACAATGAGCAGTTCTTC. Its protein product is CASSGGVSYNEQFF. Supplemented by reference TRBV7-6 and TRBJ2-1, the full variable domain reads GAGVSQSPRYKVTKRGQDVALRCDPISGHVSLYWYRQALGQGPEFLTYFNYEAQQDKSGLPNDRFSAERPEGSISTLTIQRTEQRDSAMYRCASSGGVSYNEQFFGPGTRLTVL.

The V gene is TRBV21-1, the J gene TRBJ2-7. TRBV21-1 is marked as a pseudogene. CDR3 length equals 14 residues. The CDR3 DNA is TGTGCCAGCAGCATTCCAGCGAGACCCTACGAGCAGTACTTC. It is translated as CASSIPARPYEQYF.

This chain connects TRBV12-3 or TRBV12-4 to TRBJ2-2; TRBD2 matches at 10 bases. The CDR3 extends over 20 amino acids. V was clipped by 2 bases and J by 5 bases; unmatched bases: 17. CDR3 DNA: TGTGCCAGCAGTTTACGGATGCGAGGGCTAGCGGGAGCGGGGACCGGGGAGCTGTTTTTT. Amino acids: CASSLRMRGLAGAGTGELFF.

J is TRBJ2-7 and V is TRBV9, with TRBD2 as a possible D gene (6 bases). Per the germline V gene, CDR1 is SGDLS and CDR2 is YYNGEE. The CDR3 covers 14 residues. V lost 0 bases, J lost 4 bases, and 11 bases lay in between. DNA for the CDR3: TGTGCCAGCAGCGTAGCGGGAGCCCTATACGAGCAGTACTTC. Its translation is CASSVAGALYEQYF.